Here is one T cell receptor (beta chain) with its context. Its cognate antigen is unknown. PCR employed 60 Vbeta and 13 Jbeta primers. As handled by the study authors: The authors later counted 75 million to 90 million unique TCR beta chains, 9.5 million to 11 million of them shared. Assay: immunoSEQ multiplex PCR; the TCRdb copy retains only in-frame clones and omits some. V, J and clone size are taken as reported in that table, and D and trimming were inferred from the DNA itself. This sample has roughly 100,000 clones, with 75% to 85% found just once. Deletions cut 9 bases from V and 1 base from J, with 15 bases between. In germline, CDR1 is MNHNS, CDR2 SASEGT. The CDR3 has 14 residues. The data were obtained in a study of cytomegalovirus exposure and HLA in healthy donors. Study results and caveats: In a later analysis, several top co-occurrence clusters appeared linked to parvovirus B19, influenza, CMV and Epstein-Barr virus. CMV serostatus alone was available as immune exposure information.

V and J are TRBV6-1 and TRBJ1-2; tentatively, D is TRBD1 (5 bases). The sample was PBMCs. This receptor was obtained from a man between 18 and 35 years old in good health and CMV-seropositive. In DNA, the CDR3 is TGTGCCAGTTACAGACTGGGACTTAACTATGGCTACACCTTC. Translation: CASYRLGLNYGYTF.